The 10 T cell receptor delta chains below were found in one sample sequenced in a study of gamma-delta chains in newborns, infants, children. TCRdb reanalysed the reads via CATT. The repertoire includes roughly 7,200 delta-chain clones, more than 0.6% of them detected once, and around 16% sits in the top ten. Sequenced material: blood. These receptors all stem from a child who was a newborn, infant or young child, either healthy, febrile or measles-vaccinated (not recorded which).

This clone came up a few times. The protein that TCRdb holds for this DNA derives from a much larger clone and differs from the translated DNA at residue 5, which likely indicates a read error; the protein shown here is translated from the DNA. V and J are TRDV2 and TRDJ3, with 8 bases that match TRDD3. The CDR3 loop spans 19 amino acids. Germline V gives CDR1 GEAIGNYY, CDR2 EKD. V was pared by 3 bases and J by 0 bases, with 9 bases of the junction left unmatched. CDR3 amino acids: CACDRLGVSNSWDTRQMFF. The DNA for the CDR3 is TGTGCCTGTGACCGACTGGGGGTGTCGAACTCCTGGGACACCCGACAGATGTTTTTC.

In its sample, this clone is medium-sized. Other DNA sequences from this sample encode an identical CDR3 as well. This CDR3 reads CACDLLGVASLTAQLFF. For the CDR3, the DNA is TGTGCCTGTGACCTACTGGGGGTTGCTTCTTTGACAGCACAACTCTTCTTT. The rearrangement links TRDV2 to TRDJ2; 8 nucleotides match TRDD3. This CDR3 is built from 17 residues. V lost 3 bases to trimming and J lost 0 bases; unmatched junction nucleotides: 8. In germline, CDR1 is GEAIGNYY, CDR2 EKD.

On this clone itself: A read error may be the cause here, since a much bigger clone is one base away. The V gene is TRDV2, the J gene TRDJ3; the match to TRDD3 covers 12 bases. Germline V CDR1 and CDR2: GEAIGNYY, EKD. The V and J ends lost 3 bases and 0 bases, in that order; junction bases with no gene match: 8. CDR3 length: 20 residues. CDR3 loop: CACDEVLGDTSSWDTRQMFF. The CDR3 nucleotides are TGTGCCTGTGACGAAGTACTGGGGGATACCTCCTCCTGGGACACCCGACAGATGTTTTTC.

For this clone: It is likely a read error: a sequence one base away is far more abundant. The same CDR3 arises from other DNA sequences in this sample as well. The chain combines TRDV2 with TRDJ2, with 10 bases lining up with TRDD3. This CDR3 comprises 18 residues. V gave up 7 bases and J gave up 6 bases; unmatched junction bases: 19. CDR1 and CDR2 from the germline V gene are GEAIGNYY and EKD. The CDR3 region has the DNA TGTGCCTGCGACGAGATGGGGGATACCTCTTTGTTGTCAGCACAACTCTTCTTT. This sequence encodes CACDEMGDTSLLSAQLFF.

This clone was seen more than once but under ten times. Other DNA variants within this sample encode the same CDR3. The genes are TRDV1 and TRDJ1; 7 bases are shared with TRDD3. The CDR3 is 21 residues long. V lost 3 bases to trimming and J lost 0 bases; unmatched junction nucleotides: 22. Germline V gene data show CDR1 as TSWWSYY and CDR2 as QGS. CDR3 nucleotides: TGTGCTCTTGGGGAGAACCTCCCTACGTTTTGGGGGAACTTGTACACCGATAAACTCATCTTT. Translating it yields CALGENLPTFWGNLYTDKLIF.

Worth noting for this clone: This DNA's translation and the protein TCRdb lists, from a much larger clone, do not match at residue 9, likely due to a read error; the protein shown is translated from the DNA. The chain combines TRDV2 with TRDJ3; 7 nucleotides match TRDD3. Germline assignment: CDR1 GEAIGNYY and CDR2 EKD. CDR3 length: 16 residues. In nucleotides, the CDR3 is TGTGCCTGTGACTGGGGGAGCTCCCGGGACACCCGACAGATGTTTTTC. It specifies CACDWGSSRDTRQMFF.

This clone was seen a handful of times. A far larger clone is one base from this, pointing to a likely read error. The same CDR3 arises from other DNA sequences in this sample as well. This sequence joins TRDV2 and TRDJ3, with 13 bases lining up with TRDD3. The CDR3 runs 17 residues. Germline loops: CDR1 GEAIGNYY, CDR2 EKD. The CDR3 DNA sequence: TGTGCCTGTGACGTACTGGGGGATACGCGGGACACCCGTCAGATGTTTTTC. Translated: CACDVLGDTRDTRQMFF.

This clone was seen only a few times. The protein TCRdb gives is from a much larger clone and does not agree with this DNA's translation at residue 3, likely a read error; the protein shown here comes from the DNA. The chain carries TRDV2 and TRDJ3, with TRDD3 identical over 9 bases. The CDR3 extends over 18 amino acids. In germline, CDR1 is GEAIGNYY, CDR2 EKD. DNA of the CDR3: TGTGCCCGTGACACCTACTGGGGGAACTCCTGGGACACCCGACAGATGTTTTTC. It translates to CARDTYWGNSWDTRQMFF.

Judged by abundance, this clone is large. The same CDR3 also results from other DNA sequences found in this sample. The chain joins TRDV2 to TRDJ3; 10 bases match TRDD3. The CDR3 has 18 amino acids. With 0 bases clipped from V and 4 bases from J, the junction kept 5 bases outside the gene matches. CDR1 and CDR2 (germline): GEAIGNYY, EKD. Here the CDR3 DNA reads TGTGCCTGTGACACCGTCTCTGGGGGATATTGGGACACCCGACAGATGTTTTTC. Its protein product is CACDTVSGGYWDTRQMFF.

By share, this clone ranks as large. Other DNA sequences in the same sample also yield this CDR3. The V gene is TRDV2, the J gene TRDJ3; D is ambiguous. V lost 0 bases and J 4 bases, leaving 0 bases between the germline ends. CDR1 is GEAIGNYY and CDR2 is EKD in the germline V gene. The CDR3 runs 13 residues. The CDR3 reads CACDTWDTRQMFF. The CDR3 DNA reads TGTGCCTGTGACACCTGGGACACCCGACAGATGTTTTTC.